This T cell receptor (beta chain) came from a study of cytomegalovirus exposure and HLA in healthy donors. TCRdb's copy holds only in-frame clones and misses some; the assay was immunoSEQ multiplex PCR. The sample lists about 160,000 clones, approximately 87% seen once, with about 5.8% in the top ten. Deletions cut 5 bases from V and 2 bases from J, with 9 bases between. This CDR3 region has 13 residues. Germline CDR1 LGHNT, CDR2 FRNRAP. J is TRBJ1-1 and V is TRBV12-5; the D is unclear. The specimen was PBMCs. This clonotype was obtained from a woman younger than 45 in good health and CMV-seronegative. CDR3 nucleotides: TGTGCTAGTGGTCTACAGAGTAACACTGAAGCTTTCTTT. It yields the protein CASGLQSNTEAFF.